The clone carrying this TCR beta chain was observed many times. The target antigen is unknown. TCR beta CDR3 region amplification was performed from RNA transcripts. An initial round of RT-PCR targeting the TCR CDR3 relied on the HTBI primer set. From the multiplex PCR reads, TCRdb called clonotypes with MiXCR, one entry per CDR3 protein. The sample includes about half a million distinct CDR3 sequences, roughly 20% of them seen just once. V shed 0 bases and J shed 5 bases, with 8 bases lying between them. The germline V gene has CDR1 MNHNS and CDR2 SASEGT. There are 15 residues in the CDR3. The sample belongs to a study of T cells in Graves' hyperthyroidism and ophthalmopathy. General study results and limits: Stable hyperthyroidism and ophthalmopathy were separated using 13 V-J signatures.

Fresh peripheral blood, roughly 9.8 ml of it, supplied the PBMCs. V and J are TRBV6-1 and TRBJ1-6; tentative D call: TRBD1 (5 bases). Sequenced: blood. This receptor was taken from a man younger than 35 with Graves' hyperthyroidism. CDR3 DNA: TGTGCCAGCAGTGAAGCGGGGGGGAATAATTCACCCCTCCACTTT. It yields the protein CASSEAGGNNSPLHF.